This T cell receptor beta chain was observed in a study of long-term antiretroviral therapy in people with HIV. Germline CDR1 reads LNHDA; CDR2 reads SQIVND (reference sequence). This CDR3 has 14 residues. J gave up 8 bases and V 4 bases, and 9 bases lay outside the gene matches. Notes on this clone: What it binds is not known.

Two or more post-ART PBMC samples, plus at least one pre-ART sample, were available for each donor. Investigators performed immunoSEQ version v3.0 at survey level. Per-sample sequencing targets were about 40,000-55,000 T-cell genomes. This table comes from immunoSEQ multiplex PCR, and its TCRdb copy is limited to in-frame clones, with some not included. Of around 32,000 clones in the sample, just under 90% are singletons; the top ten hold approximately 8%. Broader study findings: There were no data on ART adherence, viral resistance or therapy changes, a gap that limits inferences about post-ART repertoire changes. Upon ART, diversity increased but remained lower than transplant donor controls.

This TCR derives from a man aged 50-59 years with HIV. This material consisted of unsorted PBMCs, taken 3.2 years before starting antiretroviral therapy. The chain couples TRBV19 to TRBJ1-2, with TRBD1 identical over 8 bases. The CDR3 here is CASSTQGGTRGYTF. Here the CDR3 DNA reads TGTGCCAGTAGTACACAGGGGGGAACTAGGGGCTACACCTTC.